This T cell receptor beta chain stems from a study of T cell repertoires in cytomegalovirus infection. For the study at large: Recently identified HLA-C-restricted CMV epitopes were among the peptides used.

Notes on the study in general: Carriers of CMV plus the relevant HLA were identified by cumulative public TCR beta family frequency.

TCRdb itself ran the reads through MiXCR, one entry per CDR3 protein. The table has approximately 350,000 distinct CDR3 sequences, about 35% seen once. A word on this clonotype: The target antigen is unknown.

V lost 3 bases to trimming and J lost 3 bases, with 8 bases between them. CDR1 and CDR2 (germline): ENHRY, SYGVKD. The CDR3 extends over 13 amino acids. The receptor was derived from a human donor in good health (CMV status not recorded). Some clones in this sample may be carry-over from other donors' samples. Sequenced material: cultured PBMCs, taken from culture after CMV antigen stimulation. J is TRBJ1-1 and V is TRBV10-3; maybe TRBD1 (6 bases). The CDR3 DNA reads as TGTGCCATCAGTGATGGGGGCGACACTGAAGCTTTCTTT. It is translated as CAISDGGDTEAFF.